This is a list of T cell receptor beta chains from one sample in a study of CD8 T cells in ankylosing spondylitis. TCRdb processed the 5' RACE reads anew with MiXCR; each CDR3 protein has one entry. This sample has over 150,000 distinct CDR3 sequences, with 9.5% to 15% found just once. The sample was blood, either unsorted or a sorted T cell fraction (not recorded which). The receptors were sampled from a male donor with ankylosing spondylitis or in good health (not recorded which). The CDR3 runs from the conserved cysteine through the conserved F or W. D genes are given only for firm matches. Size tells how often a clone was seen (once, few, many) or the class of an expanded clone, and some rows leave it out.

clone size	J gene	D gene	V gene	CDR3 protein	CDR3 DNA
few	TRBJ1-1	.	TRBV18	CASSPAGVGGTEAFF	TGTGCCAGCTCACCGGCGGGGGTTGGGGGCACTGAAGCTTTCTTT
.	TRBJ2-7	.	TRBV6-1	CASSGHRDLDEQYF	TGTGCCAGCAGTGGCCACCGGGACTTAGACGAGCAGTACTTC
.	TRBJ1-1	.	TRBV19	CASSWTGGMNTEAFF	TGTGCCAGTAGTTGGACCGGGGGGATGAACACTGAAGCTTTCTTT
few	TRBJ2-5	.	TRBV6-1	CASSEEPNAPTQADEETQYF	TGTGCCAGCAGCGAAGAACCCAATGCCCCTACGCAGGCCGATGAGGAGACCCAGTACTTC
.	TRBJ2-7	.	TRBV27	CASSPSKGYEQYF	TGTGCCAGCAGTCCATCTAAGGGGTACGAGCAGTACTTC
many	TRBJ2-7	.	TRBV4-1	CASSPNRNYEQYF	TGCGCCAGCAGCCCAAACAGGAACTACGAGCAGTACTTC
.	TRBJ2-3	TRBD1	TRBV6-1	CASFSDRSTDTQYF	TGTGCCAGTTTTTCGGACAGGAGCACAGATACGCAGTATTTT
many	TRBJ2-1	.	TRBV29-1	CSVEYSYNEQFF	TGCAGCGTTGAGTACAGTTACAATGAGCAGTTCTTC
few	TRBJ2-5	TRBD2	TRBV7-9	CASSPRIGLAEETQYF	TGTGCCAGCAGCCCCCGTATCGGACTAGCGGAAGAGACCCAGTACTTC
.	TRBJ1-3	.	TRBV6-1	CASGAAFGNTIYF	TGTGCCAGCGGGGCAGCCTTTGGAAACACCATATATTTT
many	TRBJ2-3	TRBD2	TRBV6-4	CASSDSPAGGGADTQYF	TGTGCCAGCAGTGACTCTCCAGCGGGGGGCGGGGCAGATACGCAGTATTTT
few	TRBJ2-7	.	TRBV19	CASSITDGYEQYF	TGTGCCAGTAGTATAACAGATGGCTACGAGCAGTACTTC
.	TRBJ1-2	TRBD1	TRBV3-1	CASSHHGQGRVNGYTF	TGTGCCAGCAGCCACCACGGACAGGGGAGGGTAAATGGCTACACCTTC
.	TRBJ2-2	.	TRBV2	CASSEGPGYPGELFF	TGTGCCAGCAGTGAAGGGCCAGGGTACCCCGGGGAGCTGTTTTTT
.	TRBJ2-1	.	TRBV25-1	CASSEFASNEQFF	TGTGCCAGCAGTGAATTCGCTAGCAATGAGCAGTTCTTC
few	TRBJ2-7	.	TRBV20-1	CSALARTDYEQYF	TGCAGTGCCCTGGCCCGCACTGACTACGAGCAGTACTTC
few	TRBJ2-3	TRBD2	TRBV7-8	CASSFKDRGEHTDTQYF	TGTGCCAGCAGCTTTAAAGACCGGGGGGAGCACACAGATACGCAGTATTTT
few	TRBJ2-3	TRBD2	TRBV27	CASGRGGGEYF	TGTGCCAGCGGGCGCGGGGGGGGAGAGTATTTT
.	TRBJ2-3	.	TRBV27	CASSFGPGTDTQYF	TGTGCCAGCAGTTTCGGACCTGGCACAGATACGCAGTATTTT
.	TRBJ1-1	TRBD1	TRBV5-1	CASSLTGAGGDTEAFF	TGCGCCAGCAGCTTGACCGGGGCAGGGGGCGACACTGAAGCTTTCTTT
.	TRBJ1-6	.	TRBV4-2	CASSARAGTVGSPLHF	TGTGCCAGCAGCGCAAGGGCAGGGACGGTCGGTTCACCCCTCCACTTT
.	TRBJ2-1	TRBD2	TRBV10-1	CASSSGTSGRQIYNEQFF	TGCGCCAGCAGCTCCGGGACTAGCGGGAGGCAGATATACAATGAGCAGTTCTTC
many	TRBJ2-1	.	TRBV5-5	CASSLNNEQFF	TGTGCCAGCAGCTTGAACAATGAGCAGTTCTTC
few	TRBJ2-2	.	TRBV4-1	CASSQGAGTVNTGELFF	TGCGCCAGCAGCCAAGGTGCCGGGACGGTGAACACCGGGGAGCTGTTTTTT
.	TRBJ2-7	TRBD1	TRBV3-1	CASSQGQGYVQYF	TGTGCCAGCAGCCAAGGACAGGGCTACGTGCAGTACTTC
many	TRBJ2-1	.	TRBV27	CASSLLDRGNEQFF	TGTGCCAGCAGTTTACTCGACCGGGGGAATGAGCAGTTCTTC
.	TRBJ2-7	.	TRBV5-6	CASSLASASYEQYF	TGTGCCAGCAGCTTGGCTAGCGCCTCCTACGAGCAGTACTTC
.	TRBJ2-2	TRBD1	TRBV6-5	CASSLQGDTGELFF	TGTGCCAGCAGTCTACAGGGGGACACCGGGGAGCTGTTTTTT
.	TRBJ2-1	TRBD2	TRBV7-9	CASSPTSDRAREQFF	TGTGCCAGCAGCCCTACTAGCGACCGGGCGCGAGAGCAGTTCTTC